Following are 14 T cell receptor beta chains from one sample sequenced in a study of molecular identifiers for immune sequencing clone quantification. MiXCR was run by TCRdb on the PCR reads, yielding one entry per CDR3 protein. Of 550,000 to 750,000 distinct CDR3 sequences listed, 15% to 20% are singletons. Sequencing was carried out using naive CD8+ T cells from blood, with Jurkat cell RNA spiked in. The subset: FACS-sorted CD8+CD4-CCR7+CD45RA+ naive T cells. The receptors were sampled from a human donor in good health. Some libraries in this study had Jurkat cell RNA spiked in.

The CDR3 region has the DNA TGTGCCAGCAGCTTGAGTTGGACCGAGAGCTATGGCTACACCTTC. Its protein product is CASSLSWTESYGYTF. The V and J genes are TRBV5-6 and TRBJ1-2; D unresolved. The CDR3 extends over 15 amino acids. Trimming shortened V by 1 base and J by 4 bases, and 14 bases separated the two germline ends. CDR1 is SGHDT and CDR2 is YYEEEE in the germline V gene.

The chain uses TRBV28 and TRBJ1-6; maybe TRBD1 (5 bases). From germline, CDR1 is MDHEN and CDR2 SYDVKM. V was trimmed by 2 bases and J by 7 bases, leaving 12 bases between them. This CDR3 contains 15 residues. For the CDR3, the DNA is TGTGCCAGCAGTTTAGTCGGGGGTGGGAATTCACCCCTCCACTTT. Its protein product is CASSLVGGGNSPLHF.

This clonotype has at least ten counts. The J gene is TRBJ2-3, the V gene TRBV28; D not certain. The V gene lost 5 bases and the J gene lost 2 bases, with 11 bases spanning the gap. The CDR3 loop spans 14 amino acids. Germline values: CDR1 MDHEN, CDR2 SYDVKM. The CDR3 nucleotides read TGTGCCAGCAGTCCAAGACTGAACACAGATACGCAGTATTTT. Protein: CASSPRLNTDTQYF. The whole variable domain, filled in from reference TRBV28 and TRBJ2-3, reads DVKVTQSSRYLVKRTGEKVFLECVQDMDHENMFWYRQDPGLGLRLIYFSYDVKMKEKGDIPEGYSVSREKKERFSLILESASTNQTSMYLCASSPRLNTDTQYFGPGTRLTVL.

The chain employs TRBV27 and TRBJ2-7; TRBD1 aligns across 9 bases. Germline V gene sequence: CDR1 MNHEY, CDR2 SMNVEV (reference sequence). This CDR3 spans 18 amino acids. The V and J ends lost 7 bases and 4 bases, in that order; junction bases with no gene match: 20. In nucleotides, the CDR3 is TGTGCCAGCACCCAAACACAGGGGGCAGTTCGGGATGGATACGAGCAGTACTTC. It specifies CASTQTQGAVRDGYEQYF.

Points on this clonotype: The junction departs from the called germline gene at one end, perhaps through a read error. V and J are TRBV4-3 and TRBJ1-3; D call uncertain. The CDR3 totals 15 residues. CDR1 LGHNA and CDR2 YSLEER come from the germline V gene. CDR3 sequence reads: CASNQDRVTGNTIYF. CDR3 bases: TGCGCCAGCAACCAAGATAGGGTAACGGGAAACACCATATATTTT.

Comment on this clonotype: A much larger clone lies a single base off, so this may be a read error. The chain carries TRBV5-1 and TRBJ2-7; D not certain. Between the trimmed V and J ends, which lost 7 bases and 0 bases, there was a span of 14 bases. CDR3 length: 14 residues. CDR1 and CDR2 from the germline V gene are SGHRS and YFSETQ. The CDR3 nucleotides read TGCGCCAGCCGCGACCTTTGGAACTCCTACGAGCAGTACTTC. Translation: CASRDLWNSYEQYF.

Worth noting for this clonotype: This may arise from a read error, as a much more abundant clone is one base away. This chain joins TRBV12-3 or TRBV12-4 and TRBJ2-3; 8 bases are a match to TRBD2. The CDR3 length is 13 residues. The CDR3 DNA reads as TGTGCTGCGGGGACTAGAGGCACAGATACGCAGTATTTT. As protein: CAAGTRGTDTQYF.

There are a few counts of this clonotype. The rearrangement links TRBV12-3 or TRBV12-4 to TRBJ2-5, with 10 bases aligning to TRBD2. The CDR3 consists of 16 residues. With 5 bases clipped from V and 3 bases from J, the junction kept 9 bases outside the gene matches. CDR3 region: CASSEPGLAIKETQYF. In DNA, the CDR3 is TGTGCCAGCAGTGAACCGGGACTAGCGATAAAAGAGACCCAGTACTTC.

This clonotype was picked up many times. This CDR3 reads CASSYRRYNEQFF. The CDR3 region has the DNA TGTGCCAGCAGTTATCGGAGGTACAATGAGCAGTTCTTC. V is TRBV6-5 and J is TRBJ2-1; possible D gene TRBD2, 5 bases. This CDR3 spans 13 amino acids. Deletions cut 3 bases from V and 4 bases from J, with 7 bases between. Germline assignment: CDR1 MNHEY and CDR2 SVGAGI.

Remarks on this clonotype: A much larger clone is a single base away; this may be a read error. The DNA for the CDR3 is TGTGCCAGCGGCCCTTGGGACAGGGCTAACGAGCAGTACTTC. This sequence encodes CASGPWDRANEQYF. The chain carries TRBV7-9 and TRBJ2-7; the match to TRBD1 covers 9 bases. V lost 8 bases, J lost 5 bases, and 10 bases stayed unmatched. This CDR3 spans 14 amino acids. CDR1 and CDR2 from the germline V gene are SEHNR and FQNEAQ (reference sequence). The whole variable domain, remainder taken from reference TRBV7-9 and TRBJ2-7, is DTGVSQNPRHKITKRGQNVTFRCDPISEHNRLYWYRQTLGQGPEFLTYFQNEAQLEKSRLLSDRFSAERPKGSFSTLEIQRTEQGDSAMYLCASGPWDRANEQYFGPGTRLTVT.

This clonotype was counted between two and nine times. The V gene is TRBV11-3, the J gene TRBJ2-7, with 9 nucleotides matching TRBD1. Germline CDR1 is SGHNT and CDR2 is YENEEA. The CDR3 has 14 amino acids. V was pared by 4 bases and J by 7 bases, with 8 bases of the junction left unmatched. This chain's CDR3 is CASSSAGTGSEQYF. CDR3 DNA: TGTGCCAGCAGCTCAGCAGGGACAGGGTCTGAGCAGTACTTC.

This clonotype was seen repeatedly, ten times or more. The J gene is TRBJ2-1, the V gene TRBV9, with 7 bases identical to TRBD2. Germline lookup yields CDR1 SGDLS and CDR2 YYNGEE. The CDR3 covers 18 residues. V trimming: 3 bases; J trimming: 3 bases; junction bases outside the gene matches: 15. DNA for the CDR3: TGTGCCAGCAGCGGAGGGATGAGCGGAAGGGAGGGCTACAATGAGCAGTTCTTC. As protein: CASSGGMSGREGYNEQFF.

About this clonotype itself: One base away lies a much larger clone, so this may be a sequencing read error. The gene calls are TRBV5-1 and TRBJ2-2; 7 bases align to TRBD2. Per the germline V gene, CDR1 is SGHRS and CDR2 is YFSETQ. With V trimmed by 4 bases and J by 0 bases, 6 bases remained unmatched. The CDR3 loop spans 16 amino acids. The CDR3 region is CASSGGAGANTGELFF. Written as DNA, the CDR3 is TGCGCCAGCAGCGGGGGTGCGGGAGCGAACACCGGGGAGCTGTTTTTT.

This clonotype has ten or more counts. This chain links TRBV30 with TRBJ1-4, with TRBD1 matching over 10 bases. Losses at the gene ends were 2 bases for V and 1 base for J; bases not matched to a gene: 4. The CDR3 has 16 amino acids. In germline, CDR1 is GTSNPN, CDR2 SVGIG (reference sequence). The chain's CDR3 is CAWSPGTGETNEKLFF. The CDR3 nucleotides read TGTGCCTGGAGTCCCGGGACAGGGGAAACTAATGAAAAACTGTTTTTT.